Shown below are 15 T cell receptor beta chains from a single sample sequenced in a study of blood T cell repertoires in COVID-19. Profiled with immunoSEQ multiplex PCR; TCRdb holds only in-frame clones, not every one. In the table there are 340,000 or so clones, 86% of which are singletons. Sequencing was carried out using PBMCs or T cells enriched from blood (not recorded which). Source of these receptors: a woman in her forties with acute COVID-19.

The chain recombines TRBV9 with TRBJ1-3, with TRBD1 matching over 10 bases. CDR3 length: 15 residues. Per the germline V gene, CDR1 is SGDLS and CDR2 is YYNGEE. With V trimmed by 0 bases and J by 4 bases, 1 base remained unmatched. As DNA, the CDR3 is TGTGCCAGCAGCGTAGAGGGACAGGGGGGAAACACCATATATTTT. This encodes CASSVEGQGGNTIYF.

The rearrangement links TRBV10-3 to TRBJ1-5; 7 bases fit TRBD1. After removal of 10 bases from V and 1 base from J, the junction contained 16 bases not matched to a gene. The CDR3 sequence is 17 residues long. Germline values: CDR1 ENHRY, CDR2 SYGVKD. The CDR3 region is CATTGGISQGSNQPQHF. In nucleotides, the CDR3 is TGTGCCACCACCGGGGGCATATCACAGGGGAGCAATCAGCCCCAGCATTTT.

This chain links TRBV4-1 with TRBJ1-1, with TRBD1 as a possible D gene (6 bases). V was cut by 0 bases and J by 4 bases, with 21 bases left in between. Germline values: CDR1 MGHRA, CDR2 YSYEKL. The CDR3 has 18 residues. The CDR3 sequence is CASSQDWRTVLTGTEAFF. DNA for the CDR3: TGCGCCAGCAGCCAAGATTGGCGGACAGTCCTGACGGGCACTGAAGCTTTCTTT.

This clone was seen more than once but under ten times. This sequence joins TRBV7-2 and TRBJ2-5; 11 bases align to TRBD2. The germline V gene has CDR1 SGHTA and CDR2 FQGNSA. This CDR3 has 16 residues. After removal of 4 bases from V and 4 bases from J, the junction contained 8 bases not matched to a gene. The CDR3 region has the DNA TGTGCCAGCAGCTCGACTAGCGGGGTTAAGGGAGAGACCCAGTACTTC. Translated, it gives CASSSTSGVKGETQYF. Full variable domain (outside the CDR3, taken from reference TRBV7-2 and TRBJ2-5): GAGVSQSPSNKVTEKGKDVELRCDPISGHTALYWYRQSLGQGLEFLIYFQGNSAPDKSGLPSDRFSAERTGGSVSTLTIQRTQQEDSAVYLCASSSTSGVKGETQYFGPGTRLLVL.

In its sample, this clone was seen a few times. In DNA form, the CDR3 reads TGTGCCAGCAGCTTAGTGTCTGGGCAACTTGGGGGCTACACCTTC. Translation gives CASSLVSGQLGGYTF. The rearrangement joins TRBV7-2 to TRBJ1-2; D unresolved. V was shortened by 1 base and J by 8 bases, with 17 bases between the two germline ends. This CDR3 is 15 amino acids long. CDR1 is SGHTA, CDR2 FQGNSA, per germline. The entire variable domain, with the rest obtained from reference TRBV7-2 and TRBJ1-2, is as follows: GAGVSQSPSNKVTEKGKDVELRCDPISGHTALYWYRQSLGQGLEFLIYFQGNSAPDKSGLPSDRFSAERTGGSVSTLTIQRTQQEDSAVYLCASSLVSGQLGGYTFGSGTRLTVV.

The chain carries TRBV6-5 and TRBJ1-5; unclear D gene. This CDR3 spans 15 amino acids. Germline V lookup: CDR1 MNHEY, CDR2 SVGAGI. V gave up 0 bases and J gave up 3 bases, with 9 bases separating them. CDR3 coding DNA: TGTGCCAGCAGTTACTCACAGCAAATCAATCAGCCCCAGCATTTT. Translation gives CASSYSQQINQPQHF.

The rearrangement links TRBV3-1 (or the pseudogene TRBV3-2) to TRBJ2-7; no clear D gene. The CDR3 is 12 amino acids. Deletions cut 1 base from V and 7 bases from J, with 8 bases between. Germline V gene data show CDR1 as LGHDT and CDR2 as YNNKEL (reference sequence). The CDR3 nucleotides read TGTGCCAGCAGCCAAGTTCCCGGGGAGCAGTACTTC. It specifies CASSQVPGEQYF.

The chain uses TRBV15 and TRBJ2-4, with D uncertain. The CDR3 contains 16 residues. Trimming shortened V by 1 base and J by 0 bases, and 10 bases separated the two germline ends. Germline V gene data show CDR1 as LNHNV and CDR2 as YYDKDF (reference sequence). CDR3 region: CATSRAPGLAKNIQYF. In DNA, the CDR3 is TGTGCCACCAGCAGAGCACCAGGCTTAGCCAAAAACATTCAGTACTTC.

This clone occurred once. This chain connects TRBV5-8 to TRBJ1-4; 7 bases align to TRBD1. After removal of 0 bases from V and 8 bases from J, the junction contained 7 bases not matched to a gene. This CDR3 region has 15 residues. Germline V gene sequence: CDR1 SGHTS, CDR2 YDEGEE. The CDR3 loop reads CASSLEGAQGEKLFF. The CDR3 bases are TGTGCCAGCAGCTTGGAGGGGGCGCAGGGGGAAAAACTGTTTTTT.

The chain's CDR3 is CSVRETSGTDTQYF. CDR3 DNA sequence: TGCAGCGTCCGCGAAACTAGCGGCACAGATACGCAGTATTTT. The rearrangement joins TRBV29-1 to TRBJ2-3, with 7 bases that match TRBD2. This CDR3 is built from 14 residues. V gave up 6 bases and J gave up 1 base; unmatched junction bases: 7. CDR1 and CDR2 from the germline V gene are SQVTM and ANQGSEA.

The rearrangement links TRBV7-6 to TRBJ2-3, with 8 bases aligning to TRBD2. With 1 base clipped from V and 0 bases from J, the junction kept 3 bases outside the gene matches. This CDR3 is built from 16 residues. The germline V gene has CDR1 SGHVS and CDR2 FNYEAQ. The DNA of the CDR3 is TGTGCCAGCAGCTTAGGAGGGACTAGTAGCACAGATACGCAGTATTTT. Protein: CASSLGGTSSTDTQYF.

The chain employs TRBV18 and TRBJ2-1, with D maybe TRBD2 (5 bases). CDR1 is KGHSH and CDR2 is LQKENI in the germline V gene. The CDR3 loop spans 14 amino acids. V lost 4 bases and J lost 8, with 15 bases in between. CDR3 DNA sequence: TGTGCCAGCTCACAACTACTAGGGCTGGATGAGCAGTTCTTC. Its protein product is CASSQLLGLDEQFF.

On this clone itself: The same CDR3 also results from other DNA sequences found in this sample. This chain joins TRBV5-1 and TRBJ1-2, with 7 bases aligning to TRBD1. Germline trimming cut 3 bases from V and 6 bases from J; bases unmatched to any gene: 5. The CDR3 totals 13 residues. The germline gives CDR1 SGHRS, CDR2 YFSETQ. The CDR3 spells CASSSQGGNGYTF. As DNA, the CDR3 is TGCGCCAGCAGCTCTCAGGGGGGCAATGGCTACACCTTC.

This rearrangement joins TRBV12-3 or TRBV12-4 to TRBJ2-5, with a weak D call TRBD2 (5 bases). The CDR3 spans 11 residues. Trimming cost V 7 bases and J 7 bases, with 10 bases left between them. CDR3 nucleotides: TGTGCCAGCACCTCCCGGGGGACCCAGTACTTC. Amino acids: CASTSRGTQYF.

The chain couples TRBV28 to TRBJ2-3; D is possibly TRBD1 (6 bases). Germline V gene sequence: CDR1 MDHEN, CDR2 SYDVKM. Trimming stripped 3 bases from V and 6 bases from J, with 13 bases between. The CDR3 spans 14 residues. The CDR3 DNA sequence: TGTGCCAGCAGTTTGTCAGGGGTGGTTGATACGCAGTATTTT. The encoded protein is CASSLSGVVDTQYF.